This T cell receptor beta chain originates from a study of cytomegalovirus exposure and HLA in healthy donors. The PCR was carried out with 60 Vbeta primers and 13 Jbeta primers. Source study methods: As a later analysis found, there were 82 million or so unique TCR beta chains, of which 8.5 million to 14 million were shared. Repertoires were generated with immunoSEQ multiplex PCR, while TCRdb's copy carries only in-frame clones and drops some. V and J calls and clone size follow that table, whereas D and trimming were derived from the DNA. Seen in this sample are 100,000 to 150,000 clones; the ten most common clones hold roughly 1.6%. This CDR3 is built from 13 residues. Germline CDR1 reads LNHDA; CDR2 reads SQIVND (reference sequence). The V end lost 5 bases, the J end lost 7 bases, and 14 bases lay between the germline ends.

This receptor was taken from a woman between 35 and 50 years old in good health and CMV-seronegative. This chain links TRBV19 with TRBJ1-1; a weak D match, TRBD1 (6 bases). Source material: PBMCs. CDR3 sequence: CASSVREGGEAFF. In DNA, the CDR3 is TGTGCCAGTAGTGTAAGGGAGGGGGGTGAAGCTTTCTTT.